Shown below are 3 T cell receptor beta chains from a single sample sequenced in a study of blood T cell repertoires in COVID-19 (dated by TCRdb to 2020 to 2021). Library preparation used the immunoSEQ multiplex PCR assay. TCRdb obtained this table from immuneACCESS and retained in-frame rearrangements with V and J assigned. These tables miss some clones; where compared with another copy, unresolved V genes account for less than half of the shortfall, and the remainder is unexplained. This sample lists around 150,000 clones; over 80% were detected once. Approximately 4.6% of the sample comes from the top ten. Input material: peripheral blood. These receptors were taken from a woman between 45 and 65 years old with acute or convalescent COVID-19.

The J gene is TRBJ1-2, the V gene TRBV6-5; 9 positions match TRBD1. Germline V gene data show CDR1 as MNHEY and CDR2 as SVGAGI. Losses at the gene ends were 7 bases for V and 7 bases for J; bases not matched to a gene: 7. The CDR3 runs to 13 residues. The CDR3 sequence: CASNQDRGAGYTF. In DNA form, the CDR3 reads TGTGCCAGCAACCAGGACAGGGGCGCTGGCTACACCTTC.

The rearrangement uses TRBV21-1 and TRBJ2-3; the D call of TRBD1 is as the table states it, not checked on the DNA. TRBV21-1 represents a pseudogene. This CDR3 region has 16 residues. For the CDR3, the DNA is TGTGCCAGCAGCAAAGGTGGCAGGGGCCCCACAGATACGCAGTATTTT. Translated, it gives CASSKGGRGPTDTQYF.

This chain links TRBV12-3 or TRBV12-4 with TRBJ1-5; D gene unclear. This CDR3 contains 12 residues. V lost 6 bases and J lost 6, with 9 bases in between. CDR3 amino acids: CASRFDTQPQHF. CDR3 nucleotides: TGTGCCAGCAGATTTGACACTCAGCCCCAGCATTTT.